This T cell receptor beta chain was sequenced for a study of technical replicates of blood from several donors. Germline lookup yields CDR1 SGHNT and CDR2 YYREEE (reference sequence). This CDR3 comprises 13 residues. Between the trimmed V and J ends, which lost 4 bases and 0 bases, there was a span of 5 bases. The repertoire was sequenced with immunoSEQ multiplex PCR; TCRdb's copy has only in-frame clones and lacks some. Of approximately 73,000 clones listed, 95% to 97% were seen once; the top ten hold 0.34%. This sequence joins TRBV5-4 and TRBJ2-1; D possibly corresponds to TRBD2 (5 bases). The material sequenced was T cells isolated from PBMCs. This TCR was sampled from a human donor in good health. The CDR3 sequence is CASSGSSYNEQFF. The CDR3 coding sequence is TGTGCCAGCAGCGGGAGCTCCTACAATGAGCAGTTCTTC. The whole variable domain, remainder taken from reference TRBV5-4 and TRBJ2-1, is ETGVTQSPTHLIKTRGQQVTLRCSSQSGHNTVSWYQQALGQGPQFIFQYYREEENGRGNFPPRFSGLQFPNYSSELNVNALELDDSALYLCASSGSSYNEQFFGPGTRLTVL.